This T cell receptor (beta chain) appears in the sequencing data of a study of T-cell memory formation after mild COVID-19. Notes on the study in general: The finding that pre-infection memory included some responding clones suggested that cross-reactive memory joined.

Germline CDR1 reads SNHLY; CDR2 reads FYNNEI. V gave up 5 bases and J gave up 4 bases; unmatched junction bases: 6. The CDR3 sequence is 15 residues long. 5'RACE with constant-segment primers yielded barcoded, UMI-tagged TCR alpha and TCR beta cDNA libraries. TCRdb independently ran MiXCR on the 5' RACE reads; one entry per CDR3 protein. The data show roughly 450,000 distinct CDR3 sequences, with 18% seen just once and about 12% held by the top ten. Regarding this clonotype: Its antigen is unknown.

Sequenced material: PBMCs or a T cell subset sorted from them (not recorded which). This clonotype was obtained from an adult woman who had mild COVID-19 (a few samples of this study predate the infection). Cell type and time point are not known. The chain combines TRBV2 with TRBJ1-1, with TRBD1 matching 11 bases. The CDR3 bases are TGTGCCAGCAGTACCGGACAGGGGGCGGGCACTGAAGCTTTCTTT. Translation: CASSTGQGAGTEAFF.